This T cell receptor (beta chain) was captured in a study of CD8 T cells in ankylosing spondylitis. Study findings and constraints: A TCR beta motif of eight or nine highly homologous variants seemed to mark ankylosing spondylitis blood.

The germline gives CDR1 LGHNA, CDR2 YNFKEQ. The CDR3 loop spans 12 amino acids. V gave up 1 base and J gave up 3 bases, with 3 bases separating them. With respect to this clonotype: Its antigen remains unidentified.

TCRdb reanalysed the 5' RACE reads using MiXCR and keeps one entry per CDR3 protein. This table has roughly 470,000 distinct CDR3 sequences, 26% appearing once. The sequence came from a male donor with ankylosing spondylitis. Sequencing was done on a sample of blood, either unsorted or a sorted T cell fraction (not recorded which). The V and J genes are TRBV4-2 and TRBJ1-1; D is uncertain. The CDR3 is CASSQVDTEAFF. Written as DNA, the CDR3 is TGTGCCAGCAGCCAAGTGGACACTGAAGCTTTCTTT.